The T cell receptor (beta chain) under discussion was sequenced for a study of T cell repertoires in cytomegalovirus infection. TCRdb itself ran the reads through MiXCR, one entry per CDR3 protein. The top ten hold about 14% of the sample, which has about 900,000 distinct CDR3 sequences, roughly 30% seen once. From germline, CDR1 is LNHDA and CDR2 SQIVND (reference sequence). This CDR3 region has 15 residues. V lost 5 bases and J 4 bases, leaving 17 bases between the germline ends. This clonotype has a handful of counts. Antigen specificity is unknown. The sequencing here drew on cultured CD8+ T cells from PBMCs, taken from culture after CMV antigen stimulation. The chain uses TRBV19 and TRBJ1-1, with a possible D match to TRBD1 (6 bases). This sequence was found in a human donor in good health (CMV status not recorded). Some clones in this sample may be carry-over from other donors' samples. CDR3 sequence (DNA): TGTGCCAGTAGTCCCCCCGGCAGGGGCTTCACTGAAGCTTTCTTT. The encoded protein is CASSPPGRGFTEAFF.